Below, 27 T cell receptor beta chains from the same sample are listed, as sequenced in a study of beta chain features in type 1 diabetes. Expressed TCRB transcripts got sequenced, as all isolated RNA was reverse transcribed. Sequencing was performed with immunoSEQ multiplex PCR; in TCRdb, only in-frame clones are kept and a portion is missing. The sample has 400,000 or so clones, 8.5% to 10% seen once. Findings of the study overall: TCRB CDR3s from Type 1 diabetes patients were moderately but significantly shorter in all four CD4+ subsets.

These TCRs' antigens remain unknown. Sequencing was done on a sample of central memory CD4+ T cells from blood. The receptors shown here come from a man aged 25-45 years with type 1 diabetes.

J is TRBJ2-1 and V is TRBV19; D possibly corresponds to TRBD2 (6 bases). CDR1 LNHDA and CDR2 SQIVND come from the germline V gene (reference sequence). This CDR3 is 13 amino acids long. The V gene lost 3 bases and the J gene lost 9 bases, with 12 bases spanning the gap. In DNA form, the CDR3 reads TGTGCCAGTAGTATCGGGAGCAGTACTGAGCAGTTCTTC. This gives the protein CASSIGSSTEQFF.

This chain joins TRBV28 and TRBJ1-4, with D maybe TRBD1 (5 bases). Germline assignment: CDR1 MDHEN and CDR2 SYDVKM. CDR3 length: 16 amino acids. V was shortened by 2 bases and J by 8 bases, with 18 bases between the two germline ends. The CDR3 nucleotides read TGTGCCAGCAGTTTAATGTCCCGCAGATGGGGCGAAAAACTGTTTTTT. This sequence encodes CASSLMSRRWGEKLFF.

The chain has TRBV4-2 and TRBJ2-7; D not certain. Deletions cut 0 bases from V and 3 bases from J, with 9 bases between. The germline CDR1 and CDR2 sequences are LGHNA and YNFKEQ. This CDR3 region has 14 residues. CDR3 amino acids: CASSQERHDYEQYF. CDR3 sequence (DNA): TGTGCCAGCAGCCAAGAGCGTCACGACTACGAGCAGTACTTC.

This rearrangement joins TRBV6-4 to TRBJ1-2; no clear D gene. CDR1 is MRHNA, CDR2 SNTAGT, per germline. This CDR3 is built from 14 residues. Deletions cut 4 bases from V and 7 bases from J, with 16 bases between. For the CDR3, the DNA is TGTGCCAGCAGTGCCCGCCCAGAGTCGGCTGGCTACACCTTC. Its translation: CASSARPESAGYTF.

This clone was counted between two and nine times. The chain couples TRBV18 to TRBJ2-2; D may match TRBD1 or TRBD2 (5 bases each). CDR3 length equals 14 residues. Per the germline V gene, CDR1 is KGHSH and CDR2 is LQKENI. V was cut by 4 bases and J by 3 bases, with 9 bases left in between. CDR3 sequence: CASSRDLHTGELFF. DNA of the CDR3: TGTGCCAGCTCACGGGACCTCCACACCGGGGAGCTGTTTTTT.

The V and J genes are TRBV7-9 and TRBJ2-5, with D possibly being TRBD1 (5 bases). CDR3 length: 14 amino acids. Germline lookup yields CDR1 SEHNR and CDR2 FQNEAQ (reference sequence). Trimming cost V 2 bases and J 0 bases, with 7 bases left between them. The CDR3 DNA reads as TGTGCCAGCAGCTTACTGACAGACCAAGAGACCCAGTACTTC. It is translated as CASSLLTDQETQYF.

This clone was found a few times. The chain has TRBV6-1 and TRBJ1-2; weak D call: TRBD1 (5 bases). Germline V gene data show CDR1 as MNHNS and CDR2 as SASEGT. Trimming left V 8 bases short and J 2 bases short, with 12 bases between. This CDR3 is built from 13 residues. The CDR3: CASLGTVNYGYTF. CDR3 nucleotides: TGTGCCAGCTTAGGGACGGTGAACTATGGCTACACCTTC.

This clone has ten or more counts. The chain is built from TRBV12-5 and TRBJ2-1, with D perhaps being TRBD1 or TRBD2 (5 bases each). Germline CDR1 and CDR2: LGHNT and FRNRAP. Between the trimmed V and J ends, which lost 7 bases and 4 bases, there was a span of 17 bases. The CDR3 spans 15 residues. This chain's CDR3 is CASAQGVVSYNEQFF. The DNA for the CDR3 is TGTGCTAGTGCCCAGGGAGTAGTCTCTTACAATGAGCAGTTCTTC.

This clone was counted ten times or more. The chain combines TRBV7-9 with TRBJ2-2, with D possibly TRBD1 on 6 matching bases. Germline V lookup: CDR1 SEHNR, CDR2 FQNEAQ (reference sequence). The V and J ends lost 9 bases and 3 bases respectively, with 14 bases between them. The CDR3 is 14 amino acids. The CDR3 here is CASRATGDTGELFF. CDR3 sequence (DNA): TGTGCCAGTCGTGCGACAGGAGACACCGGGGAGCTGTTTTTT.

The chain combines TRBV6-5 with TRBJ2-7; 7 nucleotides match TRBD1. CDR3 length equals 14 residues. Germline V CDR1 and CDR2: MNHEY, SVGAGI. Trimming took 5 bases from V and 7 from J; bases not matched to a gene: 11. The DNA of the CDR3 is TGTGCCAGCAGTGAAGGGGGCCTGAGGCGGGAGCAGTACTTC. This codes for CASSEGGLRREQYF.

This chain joins TRBV19 and TRBJ1-5, with a tentative D call TRBD1 (6 bases). This CDR3 is 15 amino acids long. Per the germline V gene, CDR1 is LNHDA and CDR2 is SQIVND (reference sequence). The ends were cut back, 7 bases at V and 1 base at J, with 14 bases in the middle. The CDR3 spells CASIHERGSNQPQHF. As DNA, the CDR3 is TGTGCCAGTATCCACGAGAGGGGGAGCAATCAGCCCCAGCATTTT.

This clone has more than one count but fewer than ten. The rearrangement uses TRBV9 and TRBJ2-5; tentative D call: TRBD2 (6 bases). CDR1 SGDLS and CDR2 YYNGEE come from the germline V gene. V lost 0 bases, J lost 5 bases, and 17 bases lay in between. The CDR3 totals 16 residues. The CDR3 bases are TGTGCCAGCAGCGTAGCCCCCGGGGCCGGAGGGGAGACCCAGTACTTC. Its translation: CASSVAPGAGGETQYF.

Only a few counts were recorded for this clone. The sample has other DNA sequences that encode this CDR3 too. V usage is TRBV7-6 and J usage is TRBJ1-2; D is unresolved. This CDR3 region has 12 residues. Germline CDR1 reads SGHVS; CDR2 reads FNYEAQ. Trimming took 2 bases from V and 6 from J, leaving 7 bases between them. CDR3 amino acids: CASSLRGDGYTF. The CDR3, as DNA: TGTGCCAGCAGCTTACGTGGGGATGGCTACACCTTC.

The rearrangement joins TRBV28 to TRBJ1-1; D possibly corresponds to TRBD1 (5 bases). The CDR3 is made up of 14 amino acids. CDR1 and CDR2 from the germline V gene are MDHEN and SYDVKM. V dropped 6 bases and J dropped 4 bases, with 15 bases sitting between them. CDR3 sequence: CASRLVVTGTEAFF. The CDR3 DNA sequence: TGTGCCAGCAGGCTAGTCGTAACAGGCACTGAAGCTTTCTTT.

This clone was picked up a small number of times. J is TRBJ2-5 and V is TRBV7-8; 11 nucleotides align to TRBD2. Germline trimming cut 1 base from V and 1 base from J; bases unmatched to any gene: 20. The CDR3 has 22 amino acids. Germline values: CDR1 SGHVS, CDR2 FQNEAQ. CDR3 DNA sequence: TGTGCCAGCAGCTTAGAGGGCGGTCGGGCTAGCGGGAGGACGAGTGTCCAAGAGACCCAGTACTTC. It codes for CASSLEGGRASGRTSVQETQYF.

This clone was seen more than once but under ten times. The chain is built from TRBV27 and TRBJ1-4; 10 bases fit TRBD1. This CDR3 has 18 amino acids. CDR1 is MNHEY, CDR2 SMNVEV, per germline (reference sequence). Trimming at V came to 5 bases and at J to 2 bases, leaving 11 bases not matched to a gene. CDR3 region: CASSPRTGGTSTNEKLFF. The CDR3 bases are TGTGCCAGCAGTCCCCGGACAGGGGGGACCTCTACTAATGAAAAACTGTTTTTT.

Points on this clone: Other DNA sequences within the sample encode an identical CDR3. The chain carries TRBV7-2 and TRBJ2-5; D remains ambiguous. The germline V and J ends were trimmed by 5 bases and 1 base, with 8 bases remaining between them. Germline CDR1 reads SGHTA; CDR2 reads FQGNSA. There are 13 residues in the CDR3. This CDR3 reads CASSRGFQETQYF. CDR3 DNA: TGTGCCAGCAGCCGAGGTTTCCAAGAGACCCAGTACTTC.

The chain couples TRBV7-9 to TRBJ1-5; D gene ambiguous. The CDR3 spans 15 residues. The V gene's germline CDR1 is SEHNR and CDR2 FQNEAQ (reference sequence). Trimming cost V 6 bases and J 5 bases, with 17 bases left between them. CDR3 DNA sequence: TGTGCCAGCAGTCCATCGGGGAGAGCAGATCAGCCCCAGCATTTT. Translating it yields CASSPSGRADQPQHF.

This clone has more than one count but fewer than ten. This sequence joins TRBV5-4 and TRBJ2-2, with 9 bases identical to TRBD2. V lost 0 bases to trimming and J lost 8 bases; unmatched junction nucleotides: 11. Looked up from germline, CDR1 is SGHNT and CDR2 is YYREEE (reference sequence). This CDR3 is 17 amino acids long. This CDR3 reads CASSLGGLAGSQGELFF. The CDR3 nucleotides are TGTGCCAGCAGCTTGGGAGGCCTAGCGGGGTCCCAAGGGGAGCTGTTTTTT.

The V and J genes are TRBV27 and TRBJ2-2; 9 bases fit TRBD1. From germline, CDR1 is MNHEY and CDR2 SMNVEV (reference sequence). The CDR3 is 17 amino acids. V lost 7 bases and J lost 8; bases outside the gene matches: 17. CDR3 region: CASTQWAGTGFGGELFF. The CDR3 DNA sequence: TGTGCCAGCACCCAATGGGCTGGGACAGGGTTCGGAGGGGAGCTGTTTTTT.

This clone was counted between two and nine times. The chain uses TRBV19 and TRBJ2-1, with 9 bases matching TRBD2. J gave up 10 bases and V 4 bases, and 14 bases lay outside the gene matches. CDR3 size: 16 residues. Germline V lookup: CDR1 LNHDA, CDR2 SQIVND (reference sequence). The CDR3 loop reads CASSTARAGGPGEQFF. The CDR3 region has the DNA TGTGCCAGTAGTACCGCTCGGGCGGGAGGGCCGGGAGAGCAGTTCTTC.

Here the CDR3 DNA reads TGTGCCAGCAGTACTGGGACCAAGACAGATACGCAGTATTTT. It specifies CASSTGTKTDTQYF. The chain couples TRBV6-5 to TRBJ2-3, with D perhaps TRBD1 or TRBD2 (5 bases each). With 5 bases removed from V and 3 bases from J, the gap between germline ends came to 12 bases. Germline CDR1 reads MNHEY; CDR2 reads SVGAGI. CDR3 length: 14 residues.

The sample holds a few counts of this clone. The rearrangement joins TRBV6-6 to TRBJ2-7; tentative D call: TRBD1 (6 bases). The length of the CDR3 is 15 residues. Germline CDR1 reads MNHNY; CDR2 reads SVGAGI (reference sequence). The V end lost 5 bases, the J end lost 6 bases, and 20 bases lay between the germline ends. The chain's CDR3 is CASSRSVEGGSEQYF. In DNA form, the CDR3 reads TGTGCCAGCAGTCGGTCCGTGGAAGGGGGTTCCGAGCAGTACTTC.

This clone came up a few times. The gene calls are TRBV2 and TRBJ2-2; 10 bases match TRBD1. Trimming removed 7 bases from V and 6 bases from J; junction bases left unmatched: 8. This CDR3 contains 15 residues. The germline V gene encodes CDR1 SNHLY and CDR2 FYNNEI. CDR3 protein: CASIGQGGMAGELFF. The CDR3 nucleotides read TGTGCCAGCATCGGACAGGGGGGTATGGCCGGGGAGCTGTTTTTT.

In this sample, this clone turned up a few times. V usage is TRBV5-1 and J usage is TRBJ2-2; no clear D gene. CDR3 length equals 14 residues. Germline-derived CDR1 and CDR2 are SGHRS and YFSETQ. Trimming removed 2 bases from V and 6 bases from J, with 11 bases in between. The CDR3 loop is CASSLSGTAGELFF. CDR3 DNA sequence: TGCGCCAGCAGCTTATCAGGAACAGCCGGGGAGCTGTTTTTT.

Only a few counts were recorded for this clone. The junction differs from germline at one of its ends, possibly a read error. The chain carries TRBV6-1 and TRBJ1-2, with 7 bases lining up with TRBD1. Germline assignment: CDR1 MNHNS and CDR2 SASEGT. CDR3 length equals 15 residues. CDR3 residues: CASSDDRVGRAQDDF. The CDR3 nucleotides read TGTGCCAGCAGTGACGACAGGGTAGGTAGAGCCCAGGATGACTTC.

In the case of this clone: Other DNA sequences in this sample translate to the same CDR3. V and J are TRBV27 and TRBJ2-5; 11 bases line up with TRBD1. With 6 bases clipped from V and 5 bases from J, the junction kept 8 bases outside the gene matches. The CDR3 sequence is 15 residues long. CDR1 and CDR2 from the germline V gene are MNHEY and SMNVEV (reference sequence). The CDR3 DNA is TGTGCCAGCAGGCCCGGGACAGGGGGGAGCGAGACCCAGTACTTC. Translated: CASRPGTGGSETQYF.